The next 28 T cell receptor beta chains were all read from a single sample in a study of tumor-infiltrating lymphocytes in localized non-small cell lung cancer. Profiled with immunoSEQ multiplex PCR; TCRdb holds only in-frame clones, not every one. The repertoire holds some 8,000 clones, with around three quarters as singletons. The sequenced sample consisted of lung tumor tissue. The receptors come from a human donor with non-small cell lung cancer.

The V gene is TRBV7-9, the J gene TRBJ1-1, with 9 bases that match TRBD1. This CDR3 is 14 amino acids long. The J segment lost 1 base and the V segment lost 7 bases, leaving 4 bases of the junction unmatched. Germline V gives CDR1 SEHNR, CDR2 FQNEAQ (reference sequence). DNA for the CDR3: TGTGCCAGCAAACGGGACAGGGAGAACACTGAAGCTTTCTTT. Protein product: CASKRDRENTEAFF.

J is TRBJ2-3 and V is TRBV9, with D possibly being TRBD2 (7 bases). Germline values: CDR1 SGDLS, CDR2 YYNGEE. V shed 6 bases and J shed 6 bases, with 17 bases lying between them. This CDR3 comprises 14 residues. The CDR3 DNA reads TGTGCCAGCAACTCAGGGGCGGGAGCGGATACGCAGTATTTT. It is translated as CASNSGAGADTQYF.

The rearrangement joins TRBV30 to TRBJ2-3; 7 bases map to TRBD2. The CDR3 contains 14 residues. Losses at the gene ends were 5 bases for V and 1 base for J; bases not matched to a gene: 6. Looked up from germline, CDR1 is GTSNPN and CDR2 is SVGIG (reference sequence). CDR3 in DNA: TGTGCCTGGCTCCTCGCGGGGGGCACAGATACGCAGTATTTT. Translating it yields CAWLLAGGTDTQYF.

The chain links TRBV28 to TRBJ2-1; 10 bases map to TRBD2. V shed 4 bases, J shed 10 bases, and the junction held 10 bases outside the gene matches. CDR3 length: 15 residues. Germline V lookup: CDR1 MDHEN, CDR2 SYDVKM. CDR3 residues: CASSSSGRGAEEQFF. The CDR3 region has the DNA TGTGCCAGCAGTTCCAGCGGGAGGGGGGCGGAGGAGCAGTTCTTC.

The chain joins TRBV5-1 to TRBJ2-2; 8 bases align to TRBD2. Germline CDR1 is SGHRS and CDR2 is YFSETQ. V lost 1 base, J lost 3 bases, and 11 bases stayed unmatched. The CDR3 totals 18 residues. CDR3 bases: TGCGCCAGCAGCTTGCCGCTCACTAGCGGCCCAGACACCGGGGAGCTGTTTTTT. This translates into CASSLPLTSGPDTGELFF. Full variable domain (remainder filled in from reference TRBV5-1 and TRBJ2-2): KAGVTQTPRYLIKTRGQQVTLSCSPISGHRSVSWYQQTPGQGLQFLFEYFSETQRNKGNFPGRFSGRQFSNSRSEMNVSTLELGDSALYLCASSLPLTSGPDTGELFFGEGSRLTVL.

This clone is medium-sized (0.01 to 0.1%) within its sample. The chain recombines TRBV6-6 with TRBJ1-2; D is possibly TRBD1 (6 bases). The CDR3 covers 14 residues. Germline V gene lookup returns CDR1 MNHNY and CDR2 SVGAGI (reference sequence). V lost 5 bases to trimming and J lost 5 bases, with 15 bases between them. CDR3 DNA sequence: TGTGCCAGCAGTCAAGGGGGGGCGGGTTATGGCTACACCTTC. Protein product: CASSQGGAGYGYTF.

The chain is built from TRBV7-2 and TRBJ1-4, with 7 bases identical to TRBD1. CDR1 and CDR2 (germline): SGHTA, FQGNSA. The CDR3 covers 14 residues. J lost 8 bases, V lost 2 bases, and 5 bases had no gene match. The CDR3 region is CASSLNRGREKLFF. CDR3 nucleotides: TGTGCCAGCAGCTTAAACAGGGGAAGGGAAAAACTGTTTTTT.

This clone is categorized as large. The chain is built from TRBV9 and TRBJ2-3; D is possibly TRBD2 (6 bases). The length of the CDR3 is 18 residues. Germline values: CDR1 SGDLS, CDR2 YYNGEE. Trimming removed 0 bases at V and 0 bases at J, with 17 bases between. This CDR3 reads CASSVGDGTGTSTDTQYF. The CDR3 DNA sequence: TGTGCCAGCAGCGTAGGAGACGGGACTGGCACTAGCACAGATACGCAGTATTTT.

The chain is built from TRBV19 and TRBJ2-1; D is uncertain. The germline V and J ends were trimmed by 2 bases and 4 bases, with 6 bases remaining between them. This CDR3 is built from 13 residues. The germline gives CDR1 LNHDA, CDR2 SQIVND (reference sequence). CDR3 loop: CASSISGYNEQFF. CDR3 nucleotides: TGTGCCAGTAGTATATCGGGTTACAATGAGCAGTTCTTC. Using reference TRBV19 and TRBJ2-1 for the parts outside the CDR3, the full variable domain is DGGITQSPKYLFRKEGQNVTLSCEQNLNHDAMYWYRQDPGQGLRLIYYSQIVNDFQKGDIAEGYSVSREKKESFPLTVTSAQKNPTAFYLCASSISGYNEQFFGPGTRLTVL.

The chain employs TRBV7-2 and TRBJ1-1; D is unclear. V lost 2 bases to trimming and J lost 1 base, with 5 bases between them. This CDR3 is built from 13 residues. The germline CDR1 and CDR2 sequences are SGHTA and FQGNSA. The CDR3 nucleotides are TGTGCCAGCAGCTTAAGAGGGAACACTGAAGCTTTCTTT. Translation: CASSLRGNTEAFF.

The rearrangement joins TRBV6-7 to TRBJ2-3, with D tentatively TRBD1 (5 bases). TRBV6-7 is recorded as an ORF, its role being uncertain. This CDR3 spans 14 amino acids. V shed 2 bases and J shed 4 bases, with 10 bases lying between them. DNA for the CDR3: TGTGCCAGCAGTTACGTCTCAGGGCCAGATACGCAGTATTTT. Its protein is CASSYVSGPDTQYF.

The rearrangement links TRBV25-1 to TRBJ1-1, with TRBD1 identical over 9 bases. Germline V gene sequence: CDR1 MGHDK, CDR2 SYGVNS. The junction had 3 bases not matched to a gene; V was cut back by 3 bases and J by 1 base. The CDR3 length is 15 residues. CDR3 nucleotides: TGTGCCAGCAGTGACCCGGGACAGGGGAACACTGAAGCTTTCTTT. Residues: CASSDPGQGNTEAFF.

The chain links TRBV30 to TRBJ1-2; no reliable D call. Per the germline V gene, CDR1 is GTSNPN and CDR2 is SVGIG (reference sequence). This CDR3 contains 13 residues. Deletions cut 8 bases from V and 0 bases from J, with 13 bases between. The CDR3 DNA follows: TGTGCCACCCGACGGTTAGCTAACTATGGCTACACCTTC. This translates into CATRRLANYGYTF.

The chain uses TRBV5-3 and TRBJ2-5, with TRBD2 identical over 9 bases. TRBV5-3 qualifies as an ORF whose function is uncertain. This CDR3 has 18 amino acids. J lost 5 bases, V lost 4 bases, and 18 bases had no gene match. CDR3 bases: TGTGCCAGAAGCGCGACCCCTGAGGGGCGGGAGGGCCCTGAGACCCAGTACTTC. It encodes CARSATPEGREGPETQYF.

CDR3 coding DNA: TGTGCCAGCAGCTTGTCGGTGGGATACTATGGCTACACCTTC. Amino acid sequence: CASSLSVGYYGYTF. The V gene is TRBV5-6, the J gene TRBJ1-2; D uncertain. The CDR3 loop spans 14 amino acids. Per the germline V gene, CDR1 is SGHDT and CDR2 is YYEEEE. Trimming pared 1 base from V and 3 bases from J, leaving 10 bases between.

This clone turned up a few times. V is TRBV28 and J is TRBJ2-1, with 8 nucleotides matching TRBD2. Germline V gene lookup returns CDR1 MDHEN and CDR2 SYDVKM. V dropped 10 bases and J dropped 2; count of bases not matched to a gene: 25. This CDR3 is built from 20 residues. CDR3 in DNA: TGTGCCACCGTCGGTTCTGGGTCTACACCACTAGCGGCGACCTACAATGAGCAGTTCTTC. It yields the protein CATVGSGSTPLAATYNEQFF.

This clone was seen once. Here the CDR3 reads CASSSDPNLRTEQFF. In DNA, the CDR3 is TGCGCCAGCAGCTCCGATCCCAATCTAAGGACTGAGCAGTTCTTC. The chain recombines TRBV5-1 with TRBJ2-1; D is ambiguous. Germline V gene lookup returns CDR1 SGHRS and CDR2 YFSETQ. The CDR3 extends over 15 amino acids. V lost 3 bases and J 9 bases, leaving 19 bases between the germline ends.

As DNA, the CDR3 is TGTGCCAGCTCGCGACCGCAGGGAACTGGAAACACCATATATTTT. Translating gives CASSRPQGTGNTIYF. This chain joins TRBV18 and TRBJ1-3; perhaps TRBD1 as D (5 bases). The V gene's germline CDR1 is KGHSH and CDR2 LQKENI. The germline V and J ends were trimmed by 6 bases and 2 bases, with 14 bases remaining between them. The CDR3 is 15 amino acids.

The genes are TRBV11-2 and TRBJ1-1, with D possibly matching TRBD1 (6 bases). Germline V gives CDR1 SGHAT, CDR2 FQNNGV. The CDR3 is 13 residues long. Trimming shortened V by 8 bases and J by 2 bases, and 12 bases separated the two germline ends. CDR3 bases: TGTGCCAGCCTCCGGGGGGGCAACACTGAAGCTTTCTTT. Translating gives CASLRGGNTEAFF.

This clone was picked up a small number of times. This rearrangement joins TRBV5-1 to TRBJ2-5; no definite D call. Germline V lookup: CDR1 SGHRS, CDR2 YFSETQ. The CDR3 contains 13 residues. Deletions cut 6 bases from V and 2 bases from J, with 11 bases between. The CDR3 here is CASKEGPQETQYF. The CDR3 DNA sequence: TGCGCCAGCAAGGAAGGACCGCAAGAGACCCAGTACTTC.

The genes are TRBV5-1 and TRBJ2-5; TRBD2 might be the D (7 bases). Germline V gene data show CDR1 as SGHRS and CDR2 as YFSETQ. The CDR3 runs 16 residues. Deletions cut 4 bases from V and 4 bases from J, with 20 bases between. The CDR3 DNA sequence: TGCGCCAGCAGCGAATGGGGGGGCTTAGCTAGAGAGACCCAGTACTTC. Translating gives CASSEWGGLARETQYF.

This clone was found once. The chain combines TRBV29-1 with TRBJ1-2, with D tentatively TRBD1 (5 bases). The V and J ends lost 8 bases and 2 bases respectively, with 21 bases between them. This CDR3 has 15 residues. Germline V gene data show CDR1 as SQVTM and CDR2 as ANQGSEA. Written as DNA, the CDR3 is TGCAGCTCCTGGGACTCTTTTAATTTGAACTATGGCTACACCTTC. As protein: CSSWDSFNLNYGYTF.

The chain recombines TRBV28 with TRBJ1-2; D call uncertain. CDR1 and CDR2 from the germline V gene are MDHEN and SYDVKM. There are 12 residues in the CDR3. Trimming removed 6 bases from V and 3 bases from J, with 8 bases in between. CDR3 protein: CASREPYYGYTF. Written as DNA, the CDR3 is TGTGCCAGCAGGGAGCCATACTATGGCTACACCTTC.

The gene calls are TRBV29-1 and TRBJ2-5, with 7 nucleotides matching TRBD1. V lost 6 bases and J lost 5; bases outside the gene matches: 6. The length of the CDR3 is 12 residues. Germline V CDR1 and CDR2: SQVTM, ANQGSEA. The CDR3 DNA sequence: TGCAGCGTACTACAGGGGATGGAGACCCAGTACTTC. It codes for CSVLQGMETQYF. Full variable domain (outside the CDR3, taken from reference TRBV29-1 and TRBJ2-5): SAVISQKPSRDICQRGTSLTIQCQVDSQVTMMFWYRQQPGQSLTLIATANQGSEATYESGFVIDKFPISRPNLTFSTLTVSNMSPEDSSIYLCSVLQGMETQYFGPGTRLLVL.

The chain carries TRBV9 and TRBJ1-5; 8 positions match TRBD1. Trimming cost V 4 bases and J 5 bases; bases outside gene matches: 5. From germline, CDR1 is SGDLS and CDR2 YYNGEE. The CDR3 has 14 amino acids. The CDR3 nucleotides are TGTGCCAGCAGCTACGACAGGGGCGATCAGCCCCAGCATTTT. This gives the protein CASSYDRGDQPQHF. The variable domain in full, with the rest retrieved from reference TRBV9 and TRBJ1-5, is DSGVTQTPKHLITATGQRVTLRCSPRSGDLSVYWYQQSLDQGLQFLIQYYNGEERAKGNILERFSAQQFPDLHSELNLSSLELGDSALYFCASSYDRGDQPQHFGDGTRLSIL.

V gene TRBV5-6 combines with J gene TRBJ1-2; unclear D gene. Germline lookup yields CDR1 SGHDT and CDR2 YYEEEE. V was trimmed by 1 base and J by 6 bases, leaving 4 bases between them. This CDR3 comprises 11 residues. This CDR3 reads CASSLNNGYTF. CDR3 sequence (DNA): TGTGCCAGCAGCTTGAATAATGGCTACACCTTC. The entire variable domain, with the rest obtained from reference TRBV5-6 and TRBJ1-2, is as follows: DAGVTQSPTHLIKTRGQQVTLRCSPKSGHDTVSWYQQALGQGPQFIFQYYEEEERQRGNFPDRFSGHQFPNYSSELNVNALLLGDSALYLCASSLNNGYTFGSGTRLTVV.

This chain links TRBV19 with TRBJ1-5; D is unresolved. Germline V lookup: CDR1 LNHDA, CDR2 SQIVND (reference sequence). The CDR3 runs 17 residues. Trimming stripped 7 bases from V and 0 bases from J, with 19 bases between. In DNA, the CDR3 is TGTGCCAGTACCCGAATGTTGGGCTTCCATAGCAATCAGCCCCAGCATTTT. It codes for CASTRMLGFHSNQPQHF.

V usage is TRBV2 and J usage is TRBJ2-1; 14 bases fit TRBD2. V lost 5 bases, J lost 10 bases, and 7 bases stayed unmatched. CDR3 length equals 15 residues. CDR1 SNHLY and CDR2 FYNNEI come from the germline V gene. The CDR3 reads CASSKTSGRAGEQFF. DNA of the CDR3: TGTGCCAGCAGTAAGACTAGCGGGAGGGCCGGGGAGCAGTTCTTC.